These 8 T cell receptor beta chains came from one sample sequenced in a study of blood T cell repertoires in COVID-19. The data were produced by immunoSEQ multiplex PCR, yet TCRdb's version contains in-frame clones alone and is incomplete. The sample shows roughly 100,000 clones, roughly 87% of them seen only once. The specimen was peripheral blood. The receptors come from an elderly woman with active COVID-19.

The chain links TRBV19 to TRBJ1-1; D ambiguous. The V end was cut by 1 base, the J end by 1 base, with 7 bases between. The germline V gene has CDR1 LNHDA and CDR2 SQIVND (reference sequence). This CDR3 is 14 amino acids long. CDR3 residues: CASSIGGANTEAFF. The CDR3 coding sequence is TGTGCCAGTAGTATAGGAGGCGCGAACACTGAAGCTTTCTTT.

This chain joins TRBV5-8 and TRBJ2-3; D is unresolved. Per germline, CDR1 SGHTS and CDR2 YDEGEE. The CDR3 consists of 13 residues. V gave up 2 bases and J gave up 8 bases, with 12 bases separating them. The CDR3 loop is CASSLNSVSTQYF. Written as DNA, the CDR3 is TGTGCCAGCAGCTTAAATTCTGTTAGTACGCAGTATTTT.

The gene calls are TRBV28 and TRBJ1-2; 10 bases align to TRBD1. This CDR3 comprises 15 residues. Germline-derived CDR1 and CDR2 are MDHEN and SYDVKM. V gave up 5 bases and J gave up 7 bases; unmatched junction bases: 10. CDR3 nucleotide sequence: TGTGCCAGCAGTGTGGCGGGACAGGGGAATGGTGGCTACACCTTC. Translation: CASSVAGQGNGGYTF.

The chain recombines TRBV10-3 with TRBJ2-1; tentative D call: TRBD2 (5 bases). This CDR3 region has 13 residues. The V end lost 0 bases, the J end lost 8 bases, and 8 bases lay between the germline ends. Germline V CDR1 and CDR2: ENHRY, SYGVKD. The CDR3 nucleotides are TGTGCCATCAGTGAGTCGGCGGGCGATGAGCAGTTCTTC. It specifies CAISESAGDEQFF.

The chain is built from TRBV18 and TRBJ2-1, with 7 nucleotides matching TRBD2. This CDR3 region has 16 residues. Germline CDR1 is KGHSH and CDR2 is LQKENI. The junction had 7 bases not matched to a gene; V was cut back by 5 bases and J by 0 bases. The CDR3 sequence: CASSFLAESSYNEQFF. CDR3 DNA: TGTGCCAGCTCATTTCTAGCGGAGAGCTCCTACAATGAGCAGTTCTTC.

In DNA form, the CDR3 reads TGCGCCAGCAGCCAATTAGCGGACCTAACCTACGAGCAGTACTTC. Amino acid sequence: CASSQLADLTYEQYF. The V call is TRBV4-3, the J call TRBJ2-7; the D gene is possibly TRBD2 (6 bases). The ends were cut back, 2 bases at V and 2 bases at J, with 13 bases in the middle. The CDR3 is 15 amino acids. Germline V gene sequence: CDR1 LGHNA, CDR2 YSLEER.

The CDR3 loop is CASSWRVLTGELFF. The DNA for the CDR3 is TGCGCCAGCAGCTGGAGGGTCCTCACCGGGGAGCTGTTTTTT. The rearrangement uses TRBV5-1 and TRBJ2-2; D possibly corresponds to TRBD2 (6 bases). The CDR3 has 14 amino acids. Germline V lookup: CDR1 SGHRS, CDR2 YFSETQ. V was trimmed by 3 bases and J by 4 bases, leaving 10 bases between them.

The rearrangement uses TRBV27 and TRBJ2-1; 11 bases fit TRBD2. Losses at the gene ends were 3 bases for V and 4 bases for J; bases not matched to a gene: 8. The CDR3 is made up of 17 amino acids. CDR1 MNHEY and CDR2 SMNVEV come from the germline V gene (reference sequence). In nucleotides, the CDR3 is TGTGCCAGCAGTTTGGTTCGTAGCGGGGGGGATTACAATGAGCAGTTCTTC. Protein product: CASSLVRSGGDYNEQFF.